This entry concerns a single T cell receptor beta chain. These data are taken from a study of tumor-infiltrating lymphocytes in primary liver carcinoma. Study summary: Samples had roughly 3.5 to 8 million productive TCRbeta reads, comparable between tissue types.

Germline CDR1 is MNHEY and CDR2 is SVGAGI. Trimming took 6 bases from V and 3 from J; bases not matched to a gene: 2. The CDR3 loop spans 13 amino acids. Blood RNA came from unsorted whole blood; germline DNA was also extracted. The patients carried chronic HBV infection and had received no treatment. Starting from around 0.45 ug of total RNA, TCR beta cDNA was produced with a primer in the constant region. For TCR beta, libraries were produced by three nested multiplex PCR rounds using slightly modified ARM-PCR. Each of the first two PCR rounds ran about 9 cycles with TRBV1-TRBV30 forward and C-beta reverse primers. MiXCR, applied by TCRdb to the multiplex PCR reads, yields one record per CDR3 protein. Of 150,000 to 200,000 distinct CDR3 sequences in the sample, roughly three fifths were seen once.

This receptor was taken from a man aged 40-50 years with primary liver carcinoma and hepatitis B virus infection. Source material: peripheral blood. The chain has TRBV6-5 and TRBJ2-3, with TRBD1 identical over 8 bases. CDR3: CASRDRVTDTQYF. In DNA form, the CDR3 reads TGTGCCAGCAGGGACAGGGTAACAGATACGCAGTATTTT.